The present T cell receptor beta chain was sequenced within a study of blood T cell repertoires in COVID-19. For the study at large: The samples span acute and convalescent COVID-19 from the United States, Italy and Spain. In each case, the material was cDNA or gDNA derived from T cells, B-cell-depleted T cells, or PBMCs.

V was pared by 2 bases and J by 5 bases, with 13 bases between. The germline CDR1 and CDR2 sequences are MNHEY and SMNVEV (reference sequence). The length of the CDR3 is 14 residues. Original methodology: Reference gene primer amplification in the assay estimated nucleated cell counts. The table came from immunoSEQ multiplex PCR; TCRdb's copy has only in-frame clones and leaves some out. Clone size and the V and J calls come from that table; the DNA yielded D and trimming. The sample has 150,000 to 200,000 clones, 65% to 85% seen once. The sequence derives from a woman aged 25 to 39 with acute or convalescent COVID-19. Material: peripheral blood. V usage is TRBV27 and J usage is TRBJ2-7; D is perhaps TRBD1 (5 bases). The CDR3 reads CASSLIRAFDEQYF. The CDR3 bases are TGTGCCAGCAGTTTAATCAGGGCTTTTGACGAGCAGTACTTC.